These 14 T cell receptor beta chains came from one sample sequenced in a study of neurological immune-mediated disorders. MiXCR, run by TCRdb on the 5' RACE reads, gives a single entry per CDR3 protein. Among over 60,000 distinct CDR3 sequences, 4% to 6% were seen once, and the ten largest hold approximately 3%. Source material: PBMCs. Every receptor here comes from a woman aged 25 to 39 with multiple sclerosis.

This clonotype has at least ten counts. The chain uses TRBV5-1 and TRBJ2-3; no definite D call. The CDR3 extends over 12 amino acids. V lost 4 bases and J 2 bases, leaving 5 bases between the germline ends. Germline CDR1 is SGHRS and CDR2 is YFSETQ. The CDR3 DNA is TGCGCCAGCAGCCTTCCCACAGATACGCAGTATTTT. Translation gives CASSLPTDTQYF.

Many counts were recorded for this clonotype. The DNA of the CDR3 is TGTGCCAGTAGAGGGCTGGGGGAGACCCAGTACTTC. Its protein is CASRGLGETQYF. This chain uses TRBV2 with TRBJ2-5; D perhaps matches TRBD2 (5 bases). The V gene lost 9 bases and the J gene lost 5 bases, with 13 bases spanning the gap. The CDR3 covers 12 residues. CDR1 is SNHLY, CDR2 FYNNEI, per germline.

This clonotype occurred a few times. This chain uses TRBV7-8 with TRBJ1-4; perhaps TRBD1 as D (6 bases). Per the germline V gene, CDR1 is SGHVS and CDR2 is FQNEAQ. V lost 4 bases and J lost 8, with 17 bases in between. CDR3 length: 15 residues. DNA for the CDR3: TGTGCCAGCAGCTCACAGGGTAGCTTAGGGGAAAAACTGTTTTTT. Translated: CASSSQGSLGEKLFF.

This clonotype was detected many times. CDR3 loop: CASSLAPGEFTEAFF. The CDR3 DNA sequence: TGTGCCAGCAGCTTAGCCCCAGGGGAGTTCACTGAAGCTTTCTTT. V usage is TRBV11-2 and J usage is TRBJ1-1; weak D call: TRBD1 (6 bases). Trimming took off 1 base at V and 4 bases at J, with 13 bases between the two ends. Germline CDR1 reads SGHAT; CDR2 reads FQNNGV. The CDR3 spans 15 residues.

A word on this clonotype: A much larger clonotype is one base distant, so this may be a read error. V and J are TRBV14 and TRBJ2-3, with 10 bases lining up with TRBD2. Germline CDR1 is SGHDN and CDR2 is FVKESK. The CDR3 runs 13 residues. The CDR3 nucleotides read TGTGCCAGCAGCCGAGATTTCGGGACTAGCGTCATATTT. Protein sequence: CASSRDFGTSVIF. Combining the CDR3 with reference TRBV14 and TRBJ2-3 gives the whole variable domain EAGVTQFPSHSVIEKGQTVTLRCDPISGHDNLYWYRRVMGKEIKFLLHFVKESKQDESGMPNNRFLAERTGGTYSTLKVQPAELEDSGVYFCASSRDFGTSVIFGPGTRLTVL.

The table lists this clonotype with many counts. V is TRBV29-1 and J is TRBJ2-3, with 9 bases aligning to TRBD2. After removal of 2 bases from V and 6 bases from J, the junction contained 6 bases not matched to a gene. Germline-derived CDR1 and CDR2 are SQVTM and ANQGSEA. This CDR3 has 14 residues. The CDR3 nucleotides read TGCAGCGTTGAATGGGGCGGGGGGGCGGATACGCAGTATTTT. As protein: CSVEWGGGADTQYF.

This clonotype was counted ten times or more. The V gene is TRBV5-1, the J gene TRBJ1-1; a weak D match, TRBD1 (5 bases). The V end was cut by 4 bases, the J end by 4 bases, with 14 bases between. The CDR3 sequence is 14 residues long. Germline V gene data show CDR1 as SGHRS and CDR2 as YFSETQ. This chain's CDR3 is CASSPYGGSTEAFF. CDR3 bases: TGCGCCAGCAGCCCATATGGGGGGAGCACTGAAGCTTTCTTT. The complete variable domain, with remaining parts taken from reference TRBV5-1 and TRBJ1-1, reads KAGVTQTPRYLIKTRGQQVTLSCSPISGHRSVSWYQQTPGQGLQFLFEYFSETQRNKGNFPGRFSGRQFSNSRSEMNVSTLELGDSALYLCASSPYGGSTEAFFGQGTRLTVV.

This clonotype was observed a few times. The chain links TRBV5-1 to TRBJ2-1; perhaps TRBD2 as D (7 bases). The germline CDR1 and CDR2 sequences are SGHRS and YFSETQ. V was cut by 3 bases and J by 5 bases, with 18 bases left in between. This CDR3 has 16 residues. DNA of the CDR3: TGCGCCAGCAGCTCCATTAGGGGGAGGGTAAACAATGAGCAGTTCTTC. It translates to CASSSIRGRVNNEQFF.

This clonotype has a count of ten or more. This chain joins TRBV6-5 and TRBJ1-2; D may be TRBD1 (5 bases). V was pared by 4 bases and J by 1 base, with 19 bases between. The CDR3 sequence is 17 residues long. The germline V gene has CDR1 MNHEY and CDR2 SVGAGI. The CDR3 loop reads CASSSPPWDGLNYGYTF. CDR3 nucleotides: TGTGCCAGCAGTTCCCCGCCTTGGGACGGACTTAACTATGGCTACACCTTC.

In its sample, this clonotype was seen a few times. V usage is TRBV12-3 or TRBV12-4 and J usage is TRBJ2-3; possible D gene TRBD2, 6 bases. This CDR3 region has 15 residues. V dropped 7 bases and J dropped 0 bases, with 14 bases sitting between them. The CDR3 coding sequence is TGTGCCAGCACCGGAGGGCAGGAAAGCACAGATACGCAGTATTTT. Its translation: CASTGGQESTDTQYF.

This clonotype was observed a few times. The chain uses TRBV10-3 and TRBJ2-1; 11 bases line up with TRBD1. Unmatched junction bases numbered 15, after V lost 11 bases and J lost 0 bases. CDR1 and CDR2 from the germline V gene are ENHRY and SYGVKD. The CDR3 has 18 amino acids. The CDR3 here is CASSGQGASKSSYNEQFF. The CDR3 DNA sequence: TGTGCCTCTTCCGGACAGGGGGCCTCCAAGAGCTCCTACAATGAGCAGTTCTTC.

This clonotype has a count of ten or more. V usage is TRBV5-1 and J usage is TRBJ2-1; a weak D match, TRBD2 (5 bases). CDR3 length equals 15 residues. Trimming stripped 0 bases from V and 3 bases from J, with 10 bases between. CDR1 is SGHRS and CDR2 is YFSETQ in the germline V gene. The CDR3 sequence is CASSLEAASYNEQFF. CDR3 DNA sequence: TGCGCCAGCAGCTTGGAAGCGGCAAGCTACAATGAGCAGTTCTTC.

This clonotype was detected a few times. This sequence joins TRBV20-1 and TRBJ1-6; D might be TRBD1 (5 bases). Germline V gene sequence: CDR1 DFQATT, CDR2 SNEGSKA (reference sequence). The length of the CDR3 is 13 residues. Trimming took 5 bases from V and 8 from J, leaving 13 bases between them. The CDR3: CSARDSLDSPLHF. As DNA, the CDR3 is TGCAGTGCTCGGGACTCTTTGGATTCACCCCTCCACTTT.

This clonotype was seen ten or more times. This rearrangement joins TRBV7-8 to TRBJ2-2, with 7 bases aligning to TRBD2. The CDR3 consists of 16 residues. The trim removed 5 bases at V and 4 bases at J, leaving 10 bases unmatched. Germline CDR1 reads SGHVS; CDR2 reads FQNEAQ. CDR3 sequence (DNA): TGTGCCAGCAGCCCAAGGGGCGGGAGTTCCACCGGGGAGCTGTTTTTT. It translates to CASSPRGGSSTGELFF.